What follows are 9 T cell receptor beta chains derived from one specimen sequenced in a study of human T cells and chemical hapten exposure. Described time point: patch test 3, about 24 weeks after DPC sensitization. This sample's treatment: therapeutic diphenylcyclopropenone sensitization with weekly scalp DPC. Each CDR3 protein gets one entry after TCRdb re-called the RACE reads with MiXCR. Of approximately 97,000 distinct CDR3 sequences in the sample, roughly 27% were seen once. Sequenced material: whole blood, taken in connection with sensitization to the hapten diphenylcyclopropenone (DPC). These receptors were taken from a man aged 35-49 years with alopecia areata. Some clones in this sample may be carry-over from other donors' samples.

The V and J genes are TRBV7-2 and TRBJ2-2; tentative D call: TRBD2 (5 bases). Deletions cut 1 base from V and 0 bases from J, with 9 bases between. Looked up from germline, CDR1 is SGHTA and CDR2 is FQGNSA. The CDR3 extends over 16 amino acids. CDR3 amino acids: CASSLDPGANTGELFF. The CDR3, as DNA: TGTGCCAGCAGCTTAGACCCCGGGGCGAACACCGGGGAGCTGTTTTTT.

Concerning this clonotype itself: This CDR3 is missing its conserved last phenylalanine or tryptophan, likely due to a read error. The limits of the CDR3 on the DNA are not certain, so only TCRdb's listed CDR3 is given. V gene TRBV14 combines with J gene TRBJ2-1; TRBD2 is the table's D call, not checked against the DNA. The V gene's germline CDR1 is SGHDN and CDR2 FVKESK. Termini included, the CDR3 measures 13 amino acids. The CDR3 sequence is CASSQSRAGVTFL.

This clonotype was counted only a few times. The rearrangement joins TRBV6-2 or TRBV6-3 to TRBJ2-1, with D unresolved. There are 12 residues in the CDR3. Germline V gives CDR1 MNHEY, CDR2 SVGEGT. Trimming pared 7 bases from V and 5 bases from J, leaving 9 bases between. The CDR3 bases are TGTGCCAGCACCTTACCCGACAATGAGCAGTTCTTC. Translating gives CASTLPDNEQFF.

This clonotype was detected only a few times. The CDR3, as DNA: TGTGCCAGCAGTTTCATGGACAGGGGCGAGCAGTACTTC. Translation: CASSFMDRGEQYF. V and J are TRBV12-3 or TRBV12-4 and TRBJ2-7, with 9 bases identical to TRBD1. The CDR3 has 13 amino acids. The junction had 3 bases not matched to a gene; V was cut back by 3 bases and J by 6 bases.

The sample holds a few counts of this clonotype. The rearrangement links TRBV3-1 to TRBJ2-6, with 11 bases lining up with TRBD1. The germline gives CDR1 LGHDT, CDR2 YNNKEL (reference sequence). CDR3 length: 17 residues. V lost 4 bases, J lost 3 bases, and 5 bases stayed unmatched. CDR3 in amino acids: CASSPGQGAYGANVLTF. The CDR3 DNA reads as TGTGCCAGCAGCCCTGGACAGGGGGCTTATGGGGCCAACGTCCTGACTTTC.

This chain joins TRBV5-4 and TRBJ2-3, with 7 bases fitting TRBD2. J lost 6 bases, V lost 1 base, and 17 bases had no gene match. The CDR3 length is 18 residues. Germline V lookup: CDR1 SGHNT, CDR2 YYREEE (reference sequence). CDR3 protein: CASSLIGSWEGSRDTQYF. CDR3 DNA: TGTGCCAGCAGCTTGATTGGATCGTGGGAGGGCTCGAGGGATACGCAGTATTTT.

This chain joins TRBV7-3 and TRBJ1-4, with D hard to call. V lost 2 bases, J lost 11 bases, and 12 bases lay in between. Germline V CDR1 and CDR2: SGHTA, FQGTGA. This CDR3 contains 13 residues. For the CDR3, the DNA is TGTGCCAGCAGCTTAGGGCGGTCTGAGAAACTGTTTTTT. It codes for CASSLGRSEKLFF. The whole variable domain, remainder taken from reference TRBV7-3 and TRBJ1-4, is GAGVSQTPSNKVTEKGKYVELRCDPISGHTALYWYRQSLGQGPEFLIYFQGTGAADDSGLPNDRFFAVRPEGSVSTLKIQRTERGDSAVYLCASSLGRSEKLFFGSGTQLSVL.

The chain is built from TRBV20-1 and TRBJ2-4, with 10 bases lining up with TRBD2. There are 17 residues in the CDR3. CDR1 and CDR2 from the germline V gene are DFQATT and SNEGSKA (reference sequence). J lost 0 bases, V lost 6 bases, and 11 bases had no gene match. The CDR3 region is CSASGGVAPLAKNIQYF. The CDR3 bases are TGCAGTGCAAGCGGGGGGGTTGCACCCCTAGCCAAAAACATTCAGTACTTC.

The CDR3 here is CASSEALAGAQETQYF. The CDR3 region has the DNA TGTGCCAGCAGTGAAGCGCTTGCGGGCGCCCAAGAGACCCAGTACTTC. The rearrangement uses TRBV2 and TRBJ2-5; D is possibly TRBD2 (5 bases). This CDR3 spans 16 amino acids. The V gene's germline CDR1 is SNHLY and CDR2 FYNNEI. Trimming stripped 0 bases from V and 1 base from J, with 12 bases between.